These T cell receptor beta chains were read from a single sample in a study of T cells after yellow fever vaccination. TCRdb analysed the 5' RACE reads with MiXCR anew, one entry per CDR3 protein. The sample carries 300,000 to 350,000 distinct CDR3 sequences, about 4.5% recorded once. This material consisted of PBMCs, taken 15 days after the yellow fever booster vaccination. These receptors were obtained from a man between 18 and 29 years old who received the YFV17D yellow fever vaccine. CDR3s include the opening cysteine and the closing phenylalanine or tryptophan. The D gene is left open where the match is weak. A row's size may be missing; if present it is once, few, many or a size class.

clone_size,v_call,j_call,d_call,cdr3_nt,cdr3_aa
many,TRBV10-3,TRBJ2-3,.,TGTGCCATCAGTGGTTTCGGGGCCTCAGATACGCAGTATTTT,CAISGFGASDTQYF
few,TRBV11-2,TRBJ2-3,.,TGTGCCAGCAGCTTAGTCTCGGTACCCACAGATACGCAGTATTTT,CASSLVSVPTDTQYF
.,TRBV18,TRBJ2-1,TRBD1,TGTGCCAGCTCACCCGACAGGGATCGGAATGAGCAGTTCTTC,CASSPDRDRNEQFF
few,TRBV7-2,TRBJ1-1,.,TGTGCCAGCAGCTTGGGTAATCCCGGACACCCCGAAGCTTTCTTT,CASSLGNPGHPEAFF
many,TRBV27,TRBJ1-1,TRBD1,TGTGCCAGCAGTTCGTGGGACAGGGACACTGAAGCTTTCTTT,CASSSWDRDTEAFF
many,TRBV19,TRBJ2-5,.,TGTGCCAGTAGTATGGGATGGACGGGGGAGACCCAGTACTTC,CASSMGWTGETQYF
many,TRBV7-9,TRBJ1-1,.,TGTGCCAGCAGGGAGGGGGAAGCTTTCTTT,CASREGEAFF
many,TRBV7-9,TRBJ2-7,.,TGTGCCAGCAGCTCGTCGACCTCCTACGAGCAGTACTTC,CASSSSTSYEQYF
few,TRBV12-3/TRBV12-4,TRBJ2-4,.,TGTGCCAGCAGCCGGGGGTATCGGGAAGCCAAAAACATTCAGTACTTC,CASSRGYREAKNIQYF
.,TRBV4-3,TRBJ1-2,.,TGCGCCAGCAGCCAAGAAACAGGGAACTATGGCTACACCTTC,CASSQETGNYGYTF
many,TRBV4-1,TRBJ1-4,.,TGCGCCAGCAGTCGTTTCGTGGGAGTACGAGGAACTAATGAAAAACTGTTTTTT,CASSRFVGVRGTNEKLFF
many,TRBV5-1,TRBJ1-6,.,TGCGCCAGCAGCTCCACCGACAGGAATTCACCCCTCCACTTT,CASSSTDRNSPLHF
many,TRBV12-3/TRBV12-4,TRBJ1-5,.,TGTGCCAGCAGCCTGACATACAGCAATCAGCCCCAGCATTTT,CASSLTYSNQPQHF
many,TRBV7-2,TRBJ2-7,.,TGTGCCAGCAGCTTAGCGCAAGCCGGCGAGCAGTACTTC,CASSLAQAGEQYF
many,TRBV4-3,TRBJ1-2,.,TGCGCCAGCAGCCTAAGATGGGGCGCGTATGGCTACACCTTC,CASSLRWGAYGYTF
few,TRBV4-3,TRBJ1-1,.,TGCGCCAGCAGCCGTGTAATGAACACTGAAGCTTTCTTT,CASSRVMNTEAFF
many,TRBV4-3,TRBJ1-1,.,TGCGCCAGCAGCCAAGATGGGCAGGACAACACTGAAGCTTTCTTT,CASSQDGQDNTEAFF